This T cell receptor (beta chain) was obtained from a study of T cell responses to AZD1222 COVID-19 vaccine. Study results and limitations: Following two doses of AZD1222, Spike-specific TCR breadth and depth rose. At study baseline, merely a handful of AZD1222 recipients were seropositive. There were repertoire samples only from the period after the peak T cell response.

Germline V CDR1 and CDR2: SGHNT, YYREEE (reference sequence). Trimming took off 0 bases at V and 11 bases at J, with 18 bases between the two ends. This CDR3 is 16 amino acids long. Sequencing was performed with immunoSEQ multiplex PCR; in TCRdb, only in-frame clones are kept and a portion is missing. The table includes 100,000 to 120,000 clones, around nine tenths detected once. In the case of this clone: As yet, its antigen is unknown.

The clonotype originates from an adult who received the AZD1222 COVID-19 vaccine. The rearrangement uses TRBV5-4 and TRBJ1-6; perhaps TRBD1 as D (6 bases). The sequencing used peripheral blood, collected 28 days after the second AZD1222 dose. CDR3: CASSLASRGEVPPLHF. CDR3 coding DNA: TGTGCCAGCAGCTTGGCCTCCAGGGGAGAGGTCCCACCCCTCCACTTT.